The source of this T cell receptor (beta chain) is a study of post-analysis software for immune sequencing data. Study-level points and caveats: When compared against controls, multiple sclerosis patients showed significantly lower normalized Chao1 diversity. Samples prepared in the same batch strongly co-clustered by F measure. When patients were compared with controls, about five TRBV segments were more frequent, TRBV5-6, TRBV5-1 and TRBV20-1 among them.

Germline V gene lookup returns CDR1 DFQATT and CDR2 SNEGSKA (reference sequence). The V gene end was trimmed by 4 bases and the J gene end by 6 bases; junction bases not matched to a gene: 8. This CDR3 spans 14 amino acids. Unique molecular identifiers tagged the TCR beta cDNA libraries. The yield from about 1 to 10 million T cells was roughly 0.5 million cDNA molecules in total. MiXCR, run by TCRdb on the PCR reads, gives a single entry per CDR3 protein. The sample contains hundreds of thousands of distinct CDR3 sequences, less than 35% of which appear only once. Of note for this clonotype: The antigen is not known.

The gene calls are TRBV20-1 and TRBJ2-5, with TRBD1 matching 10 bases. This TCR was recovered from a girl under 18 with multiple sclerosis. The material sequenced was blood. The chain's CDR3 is CSAKGQGEGKTQYF. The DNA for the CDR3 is TGCAGTGCTAAAGGACAGGGGGAAGGAAAGACCCAGTACTTC.